This T cell receptor beta chain was sequenced during a study of T cell responses to AZD1222 COVID-19 vaccine. The CDR3 is made up of 16 amino acids. The V gene end was trimmed by 4 bases and the J gene end by 0 bases; junction bases not matched to a gene: 5. Germline V gives CDR1 MDHEN, CDR2 SYDVKM. The assay was immunoSEQ multiplex PCR, and TCRdb's table has in-frame clones only and misses some. The sample consists of about 160,000 clones, more than 75% of them appearing once. Both about-4-week and about-12-week second-dose recipients were combined. This receptor was identified in an adult who received the AZD1222 COVID-19 vaccine. The chain uses TRBV28 and TRBJ2-7; 11 nucleotides match TRBD2. Sequenced material: peripheral blood, taken 28 days after the second AZD1222 dose. The CDR3 sequence is CASSSSGGTPSYEQYF. The DNA for the CDR3 is TGTGCCAGCAGTTCTAGCGGGGGGACTCCCTCCTACGAGCAGTACTTC. The full variable domain, its missing parts supplied by reference TRBV28 and TRBJ2-7, is DVKVTQSSRYLVKRTGEKVFLECVQDMDHENMFWYRQDPGLGLRLIYFSYDVKMKEKGDIPEGYSVSREKKERFSLILESASTNQTSMYLCASSSSGGTPSYEQYFGPGTRLTVT.